The clone carrying this T cell receptor beta chain was observed a handful of times. The antigen remains unidentified. One end of the junction fails to match germline, which may point to a read error. The data derive from a study of response to subunit inactivated influenza vaccine. Findings and limits, study-wide: Each seasonal influenza vaccination recruits few new T cells, the authors suggested.

CDR3 length: 12 residues. Germline assignment: CDR1 DFQATT and CDR2 SNEGSKA (reference sequence). One entry per CDR3 protein, called by TCRdb with MiXCR from the RT-PCR reads. Among approximately 230,000 distinct CDR3 sequences listed, 10% to 15% were seen once. The source material was non-naive T cells sorted from PBMCs, sampled approximately 15 days before vaccination. This receptor was obtained from a man aged 50 to 59 who received an inactivated influenza vaccine. This chain joins TRBV20-1 and TRBJ2-5; TRBD1 agrees at 7 bases. CDR3 sequence reads: CSGRQGGETQYF. CDR3 bases: TGCAGTGGTAGACAGGGTGGAGAGACCCAGTACTTC.